The sequence of this T cell receptor (beta chain) was determined in a study of metastatic and nonmetastatic thyroid tumors. Whole-study context: Comparative analysis of repertoires was undertaken across blood and tumor or nodule tissue obtained from malignant and benign thyroid patients. Study findings and constraints: Malignant thyroid tumors reportedly exceeded benign nodules significantly in TCR beta diversity, with the difference appearing in blood and tumor.

No treatment had been given to any patient before thyroid surgery. V was cut by 6 bases and J by 2 bases, with 14 bases left in between. Germline assignment: CDR1 MDHEN and CDR2 SYDVKM. This CDR3 is 15 amino acids long. There are many counts of this clone. Its antigen remains unidentified. Original methodology: Built for papillary thyroid cancer, a distant-metastasis classifier drew on CDR3 differences across clinicopathological groups. Via MiXCR, TCRdb re-called the PCR reads. The V and J calls, along with clone size, are taken from TCRdb and not from the paper's own processing. Of about 40,000 clones listed, roughly 10% are singletons.

The sample consisted of blood. J is TRBJ2-1 and V is TRBV28; tentative D call: TRBD2 (6 bases). The source is a female donor with papillary thyroid cancer or a benign thyroid nodule (not recorded which). Some clones in this sample may be carry-over from other donors' samples. The CDR3 loop is CASRQTSIAYNEQFF. The CDR3 DNA is TGTGCCAGCAGGCAGACTAGTATCGCCTACAATGAGCAGTTCTTC.